This T cell receptor (beta chain) appears in the sequencing data of a study of control samples from healthy donors and cancer patients. CDR1 is SGHDT and CDR2 is YYEEEE in the germline V gene. Trimming took 4 bases from V and 2 from J; bases not matched to a gene: 7. This CDR3 has 15 amino acids. Profiled with immunoSEQ multiplex PCR; TCRdb holds only in-frame clones, not every one. This sample carries under 150,000 clones, 80% to 90% of them seen once, and the ten largest clones take 2.9%. This rearrangement joins TRBV5-6 to TRBJ1-2; 8 nucleotides align to TRBD1. The TCR comes from a man in his sixties in good health. The specimen sequenced was blood. The CDR3 loop is CASSLGDRKNYGYTF. The CDR3, as DNA: TGTGCCAGCAGCCTAGGGGACAGGAAGAACTATGGCTACACCTTC.